The rows below give T cell receptor beta chains drawn from one sample of a study of T-cell reconstitution after alpha-beta-depleted transplantation in children. TCRdb recomputed calls from the PCR reads with MiXCR, one row per CDR3 protein. The table records some 600,000 distinct CDR3 sequences, roughly 13% of them present only once. The sample consisted of PBMCs, mostly from graft donor cells, taken 360 days after TCRalphabeta/CD19-depleted stem cell transplant. Every receptor here comes from a male patient younger than 18 who had a stem cell transplant for acute myeloid leukemia, so the T cells may come from the graft donor. CDR3s include the opening cysteine and the closing phenylalanine or tryptophan. A D gene is named only where the DNA matches it firmly. The size of a clone is reported for some rows only, either as once, few or many, or as a class for expanded clones.

TRBV7-6	TRBJ1-2	NA	TRBD1	TGTGCCAGCAGCAATATACAGGGGTCTTTGGCTCATGGCTACACCTTC	CASSNIQGSLAHGYTF
TRBV29-1	TRBJ2-7	few	TRBD2	TGCAGCGCCGGGGGGGGCGGGACCTACGAGCAGTACTTC	CSAGGGGTYEQYF
TRBV6-1	TRBJ2-7	few	NA	TGTGCCAGCAGAGGAAGGGGTCAGGGAGCCTACGAGCAGTACTTC	CASRGRGQGAYEQYF
TRBV7-2	TRBJ2-2	many	NA	TGTGCCAGCAGCTTGAAGAACACCGGGGAGCTGTTTTTT	CASSLKNTGELFF
TRBV4-1	TRBJ1-5	NA	NA	TGCGCCAGCAGCCAAACACAGGGTGGGCAGCCCCAGCATTTT	CASSQTQGGQPQHF
TRBV11-2	TRBJ2-5	NA	TRBD2	TGTGCCAGCAGCTGGAGCGGGAGTCGTGAGACCCAGTACTTC	CASSWSGSRETQYF
TRBV24-1	TRBJ2-1	few	NA	TGTGCCACCCAAAGCGGCCTTTACAATGAGCAGTTCTTC	CATQSGLYNEQFF
TRBV7-9	TRBJ2-4	few	NA	TGTGCCACCTACTATGACCGGCGGGCAAAAAACATTCAGTACTTC	CATYYDRRAKNIQYF
TRBV20-1	TRBJ2-5	many	TRBD2	TGCAGTGCTAGCCCCCGGACTAGCGGGAAAGAGACCCAGTACTTC	CSASPRTSGKETQYF
TRBV4-3	TRBJ2-7	few	TRBD1	TGCGCCAGCAGCCAACGGAAGGACAGGGGGCACTACGAGCAGTACTTC	CASSQRKDRGHYEQYF
TRBV28	TRBJ2-1	many	TRBD2	TGTGCCAGCAGTCCCTACGGGACTAGCGGGTACAATGAGCAGTTCTTC	CASSPYGTSGYNEQFF
TRBV6-2/TRBV6-3	TRBJ2-7	NA	NA	TGTGCCAGCACCACGAGGACGGGACCCCTGCTTACAGGCGAGCAGTACTTC	CASTTRTGPLLTGEQYF
TRBV7-2	TRBJ2-1	many	NA	TGTGCCAGCAGCTTTTCAGCGGAACTCTACAATGAGCAGTTCTTC	CASSFSAELYNEQFF
TRBV5-1	TRBJ2-7	many	NA	TGCGCCAGCAGCTTGGTGGGGCCCTCCTACGAGCAGTACTTC	CASSLVGPSYEQYF
TRBV25-1	TRBJ2-7	NA	NA	TGTGCCAGCAGTGAATCCGGCGGGGTAACCTACGAGCAGTACTTC	CASSESGGVTYEQYF
TRBV28	TRBJ2-1	many	NA	TGTGCCAGCAGTCCCAGGTCCTACAATGAGCAGTTCTTC	CASSPRSYNEQFF
TRBV12-3/TRBV12-4	TRBJ1-5	NA	NA	TGTGCCAGCAGCCCCTGGGGGCACCAGCCCCAGCATTTT	CASSPWGHQPQHF
TRBV10-3	TRBJ1-6	many	NA	TGTGCCATCGCGGACAGTACCTCCTATAATTCACCCCTCCACTTT	CAIADSTSYNSPLHF
TRBV29-1	TRBJ2-3	few	NA	TGCAGCGTTGAGGGACACTACACAGATACGCAGTATTTT	CSVEGHYTDTQYF
TRBV5-6	TRBJ2-1	many	NA	TGTGCCAGCAGCTGGGACAATGAGCAGTTCTTC	CASSWDNEQFF
TRBV27	TRBJ2-1	NA	NA	TGTGCCAGCCGGGGCACCCACAAAAACATTCAGTTCTTC	CASRGTHKNIQFF
TRBV12-3/TRBV12-4	TRBJ2-1	NA	TRBD2	TGTGCCACCAGACTAGCGGGAAATGAGCAGTTCTTC	CATRLAGNEQFF
TRBV7-6	TRBJ2-3	NA	NA	TGTGCCAGCAGCTCATTCGGTGCCACAGATACGCAGTATTTT	CASSSFGATDTQYF
TRBV7-3	TRBJ2-3	few	TRBD1	TGTGCCAGCAGCCCTTACAAGGACAGGCGCCGACCAGATACGCAGTATTTT	CASSPYKDRRRPDTQYF
TRBV11-1	TRBJ2-1	few	NA	TGTGCCAGCAGCCACCTTGGGGGAGACAATGAGCAGTTCTTC	CASSHLGGDNEQFF
TRBV25-1	TRBJ1-4	few	NA	TGTGCCAGCAGTGACGGATTGCCTGAAAAACTGTTTTTT	CASSDGLPEKLFF
TRBV6-2/TRBV6-3	TRBJ2-1	few	NA	TGTGCCAGCAGTTACTCGATTAGCAGGGTCTCCTACAATGAGCAGTTCTTC	CASSYSISRVSYNEQFF